One sample yielded the 13 T cell receptor beta chains listed below, sequenced in a study of OX40 agonist ivuxolimab in advanced cancers. Some clones are missing from TCRdb's copy, which holds only in-frame ones; the method was immunoSEQ multiplex PCR. The sample yields about 65,000 clones, 89% seen once. The sample in question was CD4+ or CD8+ T cells sorted from blood, obtained in a trial of the OX40 agonist ivuxolimab. All receptors derive from an adult with an advanced solid tumor such as melanoma, head and neck, liver or kidney cancer.

The chain couples TRBV2 to TRBJ2-5, with D unresolved. This CDR3 is built from 10 residues. Looked up from germline, CDR1 is SNHLY and CDR2 is FYNNEI. V dropped 4 bases and J dropped 4 bases, with 1 base sitting between them. The CDR3 bases are TGTGCCAGCAGTGTAGAGACCCAGTACTTC. Translated: CASSVETQYF. The full variable domain, rest sourced from reference TRBV2 and TRBJ2-5, is EPEVTQTPSHQVTQMGQEVILRCVPISNHLYFYWYRQILGQKVEFLVSFYNNEISEKSEIFDDQFSVERPDGSNFTLKIRSTKLEDSAMYFCASSVETQYFGPGTRLLVL.

This chain connects TRBV6-1 to TRBJ1-2; possible D gene TRBD1, 6 bases. The CDR3 length is 15 residues. CDR1 and CDR2 (germline): MNHNS, SASEGT. V lost 7 bases, J lost 8 bases, and 23 bases lay in between. The DNA for the CDR3 is TGTGCCAGCACCCCCGCAGGGGTAACTATCTCCGGCTACACCTTC. The encoded protein is CASTPAGVTISGYTF.

The genes are TRBV10-3 and TRBJ2-7; the match to TRBD1 covers 11 bases. The CDR3 consists of 13 residues. The V segment lost 7 bases and the J segment 6 bases; nucleotides outside the gene matches: 5. In germline, CDR1 is ENHRY, CDR2 SYGVKD. The DNA of the CDR3 is TGTGCCATCAATGGACAGGGGGCGGCCGAGCAGTACTTC. The encoded protein is CAINGQGAAEQYF.

V is TRBV10-2 and J is TRBJ2-5; D is perhaps TRBD1 (6 bases). The CDR3 covers 13 residues. Trimming removed 5 bases at V and 7 bases at J, with 14 bases between. CDR1 and CDR2 from the germline V gene are WSHSY and SAAADI. This CDR3 is CASSQQGYGTQYF. CDR3 bases: TGCGCCAGCAGTCAACAGGGTTACGGGACCCAGTACTTC.

The V and J genes are TRBV2 and TRBJ1-5, with TRBD1 as a possible D gene (6 bases). The CDR3 loop spans 14 amino acids. Between the trimmed V and J ends, which lost 6 bases and 0 bases, there was a span of 9 bases. Germline values: CDR1 SNHLY, CDR2 FYNNEI. The CDR3 region is CASSRDTSNQPQHF. The CDR3 nucleotides read TGTGCCAGCAGCCGGGACACTAGCAATCAGCCCCAGCATTTT.

This chain joins TRBV7-9 and TRBJ2-3; D is uncertain. This CDR3 has 15 residues. Trimming left V 5 bases short and J 7 bases short, with 19 bases between. Germline CDR1 and CDR2: SEHNR and FQNEAQ (reference sequence). The CDR3 sequence is CASSRVGPSTHTQYF. The CDR3 coding sequence is TGTGCCAGCAGCCGGGTGGGCCCTAGTACGCATACGCAGTATTTT. The whole variable domain, remainder taken from reference TRBV7-9 and TRBJ2-3, is DTGVSQNPRHKITKRGQNVTFRCDPISEHNRLYWYRQTLGQGPEFLTYFQNEAQLEKSRLLSDRFSAERPKGSFSTLEIQRTEQGDSAMYLCASSRVGPSTHTQYFGPGTRLTVL.

This clone was recorded once. The chain uses TRBV18 and TRBJ2-2; 9 bases line up with TRBD2. Germline CDR1 and CDR2: KGHSH and LQKENI. V lost 6 bases to trimming and J lost 2 bases; unmatched junction nucleotides: 4. The CDR3 has 15 residues. The CDR3, as DNA: TGTGCCAGCTCCTCGACTAGCGGAAACACCGGGGAGCTGTTTTTT. It is translated as CASSSTSGNTGELFF.

V is TRBV7-9 and J is TRBJ1-6; D is ambiguous. V was pared by 1 base and J by 6 bases, with 7 bases between. This CDR3 spans 14 amino acids. CDR1 and CDR2 from the germline V gene are SEHNR and FQNEAQ (reference sequence). The CDR3, as DNA: TGTGCCAGCAGCTTAGGAGAATTTAATTCACCCCTCCACTTT. Protein product: CASSLGEFNSPLHF.

V gene TRBV7-2 combines with J gene TRBJ2-7; tentatively, D is TRBD2 (5 bases). Per the germline V gene, CDR1 is SGHTA and CDR2 is FQGNSA. CDR3 length: 12 amino acids. Trimming pared 2 bases from V and 4 bases from J, leaving 6 bases between. CDR3 residues: CASSLSGYEQYF. The CDR3 nucleotides are TGTGCCAGCAGCTTAAGCGGATACGAGCAGTACTTC.

The chain couples TRBV5-4 to TRBJ1-1; TRBD1 matches 8 bases. V lost 4 bases to trimming and J lost 1 base; unmatched junction nucleotides: 6. The CDR3 loop spans 15 amino acids. Germline CDR1 and CDR2: SGHNT and YYREEE (reference sequence). For the CDR3, the DNA is TGTGCCAGCAGCCTGGGACAGGAGAAGAACACTGAAGCTTTCTTT. This encodes CASSLGQEKNTEAFF.

The chain uses TRBV2 and TRBJ1-2; TRBD1 agrees at 7 bases. V was pared by 2 bases and J by 0 bases, with 3 bases of the junction left unmatched. From germline, CDR1 is SNHLY and CDR2 FYNNEI. The CDR3 length is 15 residues. In nucleotides, the CDR3 is TGTGCCAGCAGTGAATTGGGACAGCCTAACTATGGCTACACCTTC. As protein: CASSELGQPNYGYTF.

V gene TRBV2 combines with J gene TRBJ2-1; TRBD2 is a possible D gene (5 bases). CDR3 length: 13 residues. V was cut by 4 bases and J by 8 bases, with 12 bases left in between. Germline CDR1 is SNHLY and CDR2 is FYNNEI. The CDR3: CASSVIGGDEQFF. The CDR3 DNA sequence: TGTGCCAGCAGTGTGATCGGAGGCGATGAGCAGTTCTTC.

In the case of this clone: A read error may account for a junction end that differs from germline. In nucleotides, the CDR3 is TGTGCCAGCAGCTTCCATCCGGGGGCGCGAACCGAGGAGCTGTTTTTT. Amino acid sequence: CASSFHPGARTEELFF. The V gene is TRBV11-2, the J gene TRBJ2-2, with D tentatively TRBD1 or TRBD2 (6 bases each). The CDR3 has 16 amino acids. Germline CDR1 reads SGHAT; CDR2 reads FQNNGV. The variable domain in full, completed from reference TRBV11-2 and TRBJ2-2, reads EAGVAQSPRYKIIEKRQSVAFWCNPISGHATLYWYQQILGQGPKLLIQFQNNGVVDDSQLPKDRFSAERLKGVDSTLKIQPAKLEDSAVYLCASSFHPGARTEELFFGEGSRLTVL.